Below, 12 T cell receptor beta chains from the same sample are listed, as sequenced in a study of blood T cell repertoires in COVID-19. TCRdb's copy holds only in-frame clones and misses some; the assay was immunoSEQ multiplex PCR. This sample has 300,000 to 350,000 clones, with around nine tenths found just once. Sequencing used PBMCs or T cells enriched from blood (not recorded which). These receptors all come from a man between 25 and 39 years old who had recovered from COVID-19.

Details on this clone: One base away lies a much larger clone, so this may be a sequencing read error. This chain connects TRBV7-6 to TRBJ2-7; 8 nucleotides match TRBD1. This CDR3 has 14 residues. Per germline, CDR1 SGHVS and CDR2 FNYEAQ. J lost 1 base, V lost 5 bases, and 4 bases had no gene match. The CDR3 nucleotides are TGTGCCAGCAGCCAAGGACAGGGTTCCTACGAGCAGTACTTC. It encodes CASSQGQGSYEQYF.

This sequence joins TRBV19 and TRBJ1-6; 7 bases are a match to TRBD1. The V and J ends lost 6 bases and 9 bases, in that order; junction bases with no gene match: 11. The CDR3 consists of 15 residues. Germline V lookup: CDR1 LNHDA, CDR2 SQIVND (reference sequence). DNA of the CDR3: TGTGCCAGTAGCGTCGGACAGGTACCGGTTTCACCCCTCCACTTT. Amino acids: CASSVGQVPVSPLHF.

In DNA form, the CDR3 reads TGTGCCAGCGGACAGGGACGGGATCAGCCCCAGCATTTT. Amino acid sequence: CASGQGRDQPQHF. The chain joins TRBV18 to TRBJ1-5, with 8 bases aligning to TRBD1. Germline loops: CDR1 KGHSH, CDR2 LQKENI. With 8 bases clipped from V and 5 bases from J, the junction kept 5 bases outside the gene matches. The CDR3 consists of 13 residues.

The chain is built from TRBV12-3 or TRBV12-4 and TRBJ2-7, with D uncertain. This CDR3 is 13 amino acids long. Trimming left V 1 base short and J 2 bases short, with 6 bases between. CDR3 sequence reads: CASSLDRPYEQYF. CDR3 bases: TGTGCCAGCAGTTTAGACAGACCCTACGAGCAGTACTTC.

The genes are TRBV6-4 and TRBJ1-5; D is perhaps TRBD1 (6 bases). The germline V gene has CDR1 MRHNA and CDR2 SNTAGT. CDR3 length: 16 amino acids. Trimming took 2 bases from V and 8 from J, leaving 19 bases between them. CDR3 amino acids: CASSDPTGLRIKPQHF. In DNA, the CDR3 is TGTGCCAGCAGTGACCCCACAGGGCTTCGGATCAAGCCCCAGCATTTT.

The gene calls are TRBV7-8 and TRBJ1-2, with 7 bases lining up with TRBD1. Trimming took 5 bases from V and 5 from J; bases not matched to a gene: 8. Per germline, CDR1 SGHVS and CDR2 FQNEAQ. The CDR3 totals 14 residues. DNA of the CDR3: TGTGCCAGCAGCATACAGGGGCTGGGTTATGGCTACACCTTC. Translated: CASSIQGLGYGYTF.

The V call is TRBV9, the J call TRBJ1-1, with D hard to call. CDR3 length: 13 residues. Germline-derived CDR1 and CDR2 are SGDLS and YYNGEE. V was pared by 1 base and J by 1 base, with 5 bases between. For the CDR3, the DNA is TGTGCCAGCAGCGTACCGGGGAACACTGAAGCTTTCTTT. Translated: CASSVPGNTEAFF.

V and J are TRBV28 and TRBJ2-4; 7 bases map to TRBD2. Germline V gives CDR1 MDHEN, CDR2 SYDVKM. CDR3 length: 14 amino acids. The trim removed 7 bases at V and 5 bases at J, leaving 8 bases unmatched. The chain's CDR3 is CASTPGRGENIQYF. CDR3 nucleotide sequence: TGTGCCAGCACCCCAGGACGGGGGGAAAACATTCAGTACTTC.

The chain recombines TRBV30 with TRBJ1-3, with 7 bases lining up with TRBD1. V lost 5 bases, J lost 4 bases, and 11 bases stayed unmatched. Germline lookup yields CDR1 GTSNPN and CDR2 SVGIG (reference sequence). The CDR3 is 15 amino acids. CDR3 bases: TGTGCCTGGGGTATACAGGGGACCTCGGGAAACACCATATATTTT. It codes for CAWGIQGTSGNTIYF. The full variable domain, in which reference TRBV30 and TRBJ1-3 provide the parts outside the CDR3, is SQTIHQWPATLVQPVGSPLSLECTVEGTSNPNLYWYRQAAGRGLQLLFYSVGIGQISSEVPQNLSASRPQDRQFILSSKKLLLSDSGFYLCAWGIQGTSGNTIYFGEGSWLTVV.

This clone was observed once. The same CDR3 is also encoded by other DNA sequences in this sample. The CDR3 DNA is TGTGCCAGCAGCCTAGGACAGTTCAATCAGCCCCAGCATTTT. This codes for CASSLGQFNQPQHF. The J gene is TRBJ1-5, the V gene TRBV6-5; TRBD1 is a possible D gene (6 bases). The V gene's germline CDR1 is MNHEY and CDR2 SVGAGI. This CDR3 has 14 residues. With 6 bases removed from V and 3 bases from J, the gap between germline ends came to 12 bases.

This clone was picked up one time. The V gene is TRBV3-1 (or the pseudogene TRBV3-2), the J gene TRBJ1-4; D gene unclear. V was pared by 2 bases and J by 0 bases, with 13 bases between. Per germline, CDR1 LGHDT and CDR2 YNNKEL (reference sequence). The CDR3 covers 17 residues. The CDR3 sequence is CASSQREGYATNEKLFF. DNA for the CDR3: TGTGCCAGCAGCCAACGGGAGGGCTATGCAACTAATGAAAAACTGTTTTTT.

The rearrangement links TRBV10-3 to TRBJ1-2; 8 bases match TRBD1. The CDR3 consists of 13 residues. Germline V gene data show CDR1 as ENHRY and CDR2 as SYGVKD. The V gene end was trimmed by 6 bases and the J gene end by 5 bases; junction bases not matched to a gene: 5. CDR3: CAIRDRGDYGYTF. CDR3 sequence (DNA): TGTGCCATCAGAGACAGGGGTGATTATGGCTACACCTTC.